A single sample gave rise to the 11 T cell receptor beta chains below, sequenced in a study of blood T cell repertoires in COVID-19 (dated by TCRdb to the early 2020s). Library construction relied on the immunoSEQ multiplex PCR assay. What TCRdb holds here is the immuneACCESS table cut down to in-frame rearrangements. Part of the clones is not present; checked against another copy, under half of the missing clones reflect an unresolved V gene, and the others are unexplained. The sample profile shows 350,000 to 450,000 clones; around 87% of them were found once. The ten largest clones represent around 2% of the sample. Sequenced input: PBMCs or T cells enriched from blood (not recorded which). These receptors were obtained from a man aged 40-50 years in a cohort exposed to, infected with or recovered from COVID-19 (not recorded which).

The chain joins TRBV3-1 (or the pseudogene TRBV3-2) to TRBJ2-5; possible D gene TRBD1, 6 bases. Trimming took 3 bases from V and 8 from J, leaving 19 bases between them. Germline V gene lookup returns CDR1 LGHDT and CDR2 YNNKEL (reference sequence). The CDR3 sequence is 15 residues long. CDR3 DNA: TGTGCCAGCAGCCAGGACCCATCAGGGGAGCAAACCCAGTACTTC. Translated: CASSQDPSGEQTQYF.

The chain links TRBV19 to TRBJ2-2; TRBD2 matches 7 bases. Unmatched junction bases numbered 8, after V lost 5 bases and J lost 5 bases. The germline CDR1 and CDR2 sequences are LNHDA and SQIVND (reference sequence). CDR3 size: 15 residues. The CDR3 region is CASSPRTRRTGELFF. The CDR3 nucleotides are TGTGCCAGTAGTCCGCGGACTAGGAGGACCGGGGAGCTGTTTTTT.

The gene calls are TRBV28 and TRBJ1-1; D is undetermined. Deletions cut 6 bases from V and 1 base from J, with 18 bases between. The CDR3 extends over 16 amino acids. The germline V gene encodes CDR1 MDHEN and CDR2 SYDVKM. The CDR3 coding sequence is TGTGCCAGCAGCGCCCTCTCCGGGAACCCGAACACTGAAGCTTTCTTT. Translation: CASSALSGNPNTEAFF.

The chain recombines TRBV14 with TRBJ1-3, with unresolved D. CDR3 size: 16 residues. Germline-derived CDR1 and CDR2 are SGHDN and FVKESK. V was trimmed by 4 bases and J by 4 bases, leaving 17 bases between them. CDR3 in DNA: TGTGCCAGCAGCCGAGGTGGAATTCGAATAGGAAACACCATATATTTT. This encodes CASSRGGIRIGNTIYF.

This clone was seen just once. The rearrangement uses TRBV2 and TRBJ1-1; unclear D gene. CDR1 and CDR2 from the germline V gene are SNHLY and FYNNEI. Trimming shortened V by 6 bases and J by 2 bases, and 19 bases separated the two germline ends. The CDR3 has 16 amino acids. The DNA of the CDR3 is TGTGCCAGCAGGATAGGACTGGGGTCGTTTAACACTGAAGCTTTCTTT. This codes for CASRIGLGSFNTEAFF. Full variable domain (missing parts from reference TRBV2 and TRBJ1-1): EPEVTQTPSHQVTQMGQEVILRCVPISNHLYFYWYRQILGQKVEFLVSFYNNEISEKSEIFDDQFSVERPDGSNFTLKIRSTKLEDSAMYFCASRIGLGSFNTEAFFGQGTRLTVV.

The chain links TRBV19 to TRBJ2-2; 7 nucleotides agree with TRBD2. Germline V CDR1 and CDR2: LNHDA, SQIVND (reference sequence). The ends lost 9 bases at V and 6 bases at J; junction bases unmatched: 10. The CDR3 totals 14 residues. The chain's CDR3 is CASYNGGRSGELFF. As DNA, the CDR3 is TGTGCCAGCTATAACGGGGGGAGATCCGGGGAGCTGTTTTTT.

The chain uses TRBV19 and TRBJ1-2, with 9 bases matching TRBD1. Germline V gene sequence: CDR1 LNHDA, CDR2 SQIVND (reference sequence). V gave up 6 bases and J gave up 4 bases; unmatched junction bases: 6. The CDR3 extends over 14 amino acids. The CDR3 DNA reads as TGTGCCAGTAGGCGCACAGGGGGCAGCTATGGCTACACCTTC. It is translated as CASRRTGGSYGYTF. Variable domain in full (rest from reference TRBV19 and TRBJ1-2): DGGITQSPKYLFRKEGQNVTLSCEQNLNHDAMYWYRQDPGQGLRLIYYSQIVNDFQKGDIAEGYSVSREKKESFPLTVTSAQKNPTAFYLCASRRTGGSYGYTFGSGTRLTVV.

The CDR3 reads CATSRALGEETQYF. The CDR3 DNA reads TGTGCCACCAGCAGAGCCCTAGGGGAAGAGACCCAGTACTTC. The rearrangement joins TRBV15 to TRBJ2-5; D might be TRBD1 (5 bases). The CDR3 runs to 14 residues. Per germline, CDR1 LNHNV and CDR2 YYDKDF (reference sequence). The V gene lost 1 base and the J gene lost 3 bases, with 9 bases spanning the gap.

The genes are TRBV5-1 and TRBJ1-4; 7 bases fit TRBD1. Trimming removed 4 bases from V and 4 bases from J; junction bases left unmatched: 13. CDR3 length: 17 residues. In germline, CDR1 is SGHRS, CDR2 YFSETQ. CDR3: CASSPGTVGGGNEKLFF. CDR3 coding DNA: TGCGCCAGCAGCCCAGGGACAGTTGGAGGTGGTAATGAAAAACTGTTTTTT.

This clone was counted between two and nine times. The sample carries other DNA sequences with the same CDR3. The chain joins TRBV5-1 to TRBJ1-1; tentative D call: TRBD1 (6 bases). CDR1 is SGHRS and CDR2 is YFSETQ in the germline V gene. This CDR3 comprises 13 residues. The V end was cut by 0 bases, the J end by 8 bases, with 11 bases between. The CDR3 nucleotides read TGCGCCAGCAGCTTGGTAGCAGGGGCAGAAGCTTTCTTT. It yields the protein CASSLVAGAEAFF.

The gene calls are TRBV18 and TRBJ2-7, with D possibly being TRBD1 (5 bases). Germline V gives CDR1 KGHSH, CDR2 LQKENI. The length of the CDR3 is 14 residues. V lost 1 base to trimming and J lost 5 bases, with 12 bases between them. The CDR3 sequence: CASSPRDRGHEQYF. In DNA form, the CDR3 reads TGTGCCAGCTCACCACGCGACAGAGGCCACGAGCAGTACTTC.